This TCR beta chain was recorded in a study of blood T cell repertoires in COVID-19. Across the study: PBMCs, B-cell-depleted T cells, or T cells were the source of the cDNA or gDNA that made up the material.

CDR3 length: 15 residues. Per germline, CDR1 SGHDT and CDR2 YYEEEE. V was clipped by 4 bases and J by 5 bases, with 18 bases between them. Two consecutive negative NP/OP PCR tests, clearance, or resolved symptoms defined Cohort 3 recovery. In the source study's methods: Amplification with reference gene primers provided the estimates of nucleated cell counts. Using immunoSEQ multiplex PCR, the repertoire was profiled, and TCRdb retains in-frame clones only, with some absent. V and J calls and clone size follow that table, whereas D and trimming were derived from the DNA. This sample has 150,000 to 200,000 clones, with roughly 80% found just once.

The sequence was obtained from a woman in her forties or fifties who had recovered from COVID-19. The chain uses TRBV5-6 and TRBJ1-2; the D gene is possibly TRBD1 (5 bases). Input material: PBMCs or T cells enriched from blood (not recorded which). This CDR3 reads CASSRGTLLIYGYTF. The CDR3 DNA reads TGTGCCAGCAGCCGCGGGACCCTCCTTATTTATGGCTACACCTTC.